A selection of T cell receptor beta chains follows, all from one sample in a study of T cell responses to AZD1222 COVID-19 vaccine. This table comes from immunoSEQ multiplex PCR, and its TCRdb copy is limited to in-frame clones, with some not included. The data show 180,000 or so clones, roughly 94% seen once. The specimen was peripheral blood, collected 28 days after the second AZD1222 dose. The receptor set was obtained from an adult who received the AZD1222 COVID-19 vaccine. CDR3s include the opening cysteine and the closing phenylalanine or tryptophan. The D gene is left open where the match is weak. Clone size is not always given. Where it is, it says once, few, many or a class for expanded clones.

cdr3_nt	cdr3_aa	d_call	v_call	cdr3_length	clone_size	j_call
TGTGCCAGCAGCCCAACCGCCATGAACACTGAAGCTTTCTTT	CASSPTAMNTEAFF	NA	TRBV7-2	14	NA	TRBJ1-1
TGTGCCAGTAGTACTACAGGGTCCGGGGCCAACGTCCTGACTTTC	CASSTTGSGANVLTF	NA	TRBV19	15	NA	TRBJ2-6
TGTGCCTGGAGTGTAGGGTTTGTAGCGTTCGAAGCTTTCTTT	CAWSVGFVAFEAFF	NA	TRBV30	14	NA	TRBJ1-1
TGTGCCAGCTCACCCGCTGAGGCGTCCCTCTATGGCTACACCTTC	CASSPAEASLYGYTF	NA	TRBV18	15	NA	TRBJ1-2
TGTGCCACCAGCAGAGACCGGACAGGGGCGTATGGCTACACCTTC	CATSRDRTGAYGYTF	TRBD1	TRBV15	15	NA	TRBJ1-2
TGTGCCAGCAGCTCCCTAGGGCAGGGGATAGAAAAACTGTTTTTT	CASSSLGQGIEKLFF	NA	TRBV3-1/TRBV3-2	15	NA	TRBJ1-4
TGTGCCAGCAGTTACTCCTTGGACTGGCCCTACGAGCAGTACTTC	CASSYSLDWPYEQYF	NA	TRBV6-5	15	NA	TRBJ2-7
TGTGCCAGTTCCGAGCGGAACACTGAAGCTTTCTTT	CASSERNTEAFF	NA	TRBV19	12	NA	TRBJ1-1
TGTGCCAGCAGCCTACTACAGGGTGCTTATGGCTACACCTTC	CASSLLQGAYGYTF	NA	TRBV5-6	14	once	TRBJ1-2
TGTGCCGACTCCGGCGGCAGGGTGTACGAGCAGTACTTC	CADSGGRVYEQYF	NA	TRBV6-8	13	NA	TRBJ2-7
TGTGCCAGCAGTTACGGTGGGGGGGAAACAGATACGCAGTATTTT	CASSYGGGETDTQYF	TRBD2	TRBV6-5	15	NA	TRBJ2-3
TGTGCCAGTAGAACGACCGGGACAACGAACTATGGCTACACCTTC	CASRTTGTTNYGYTF	NA	TRBV19	15	once	TRBJ1-2
TGTGCCAGTACACCCTCGACAGACCAAGAGACCCAGTACTTC	CASTPSTDQETQYF	NA	TRBV19	14	NA	TRBJ2-5
TGTGCCAACATGGACACTAATGAAAAACTGTTTTTT	CANMDTNEKLFF	NA	TRBV6-5	12	NA	TRBJ1-4
TGTGCCAGCAGTCTACAGGGGGGTTATAATTCACCCCTCCACTTT	CASSLQGGYNSPLHF	TRBD1	TRBV28	15	NA	TRBJ1-6
TGTGCCAGCAGCCTAGGTGGGACGGACCTCTACAATGAGCAGTTCTTC	CASSLGGTDLYNEQFF	NA	TRBV28	16	NA	TRBJ2-1
TGTGCCAGTAGTGGGGACACCTTGCGACAGCCCCAGCATTTT	CASSGDTLRQPQHF	NA	TRBV19	14	NA	TRBJ1-5
TGTGCCACCAGCACAGGCAGGGGGTTTTACGAGCAGTACTTC	CATSTGRGFYEQYF	TRBD1	TRBV15	14	NA	TRBJ2-7
TGTGCCATCAGTACGGACAGCCCCACCGCGGGGGTATACAATGAGCAGTTCTTC	CAISTDSPTAGVYNEQFF	NA	TRBV10-3	18	NA	TRBJ2-1
TGCGCCAGCAGCAGTGTGGGGGCGAACACTGAAGCTTTCTTT	CASSSVGANTEAFF	NA	TRBV4-1	14	NA	TRBJ1-1
TGTGCCAGCAGCGAAAACGACAGTGGTGGAAGAACCCTCCACTTT	CASSENDSGGRTLHF	NA	TRBV5-5	15	NA	TRBJ1-6
TGCGCCAGCAGCTTAGAGGTGACCGGAACGCAGTATTTT	CASSLEVTGTQYF	NA	TRBV5-1	13	NA	TRBJ2-3
TGTGCCAGCAGACAGGGGAATGGAGACGAGCAGTACTTC	CASRQGNGDEQYF	TRBD1	TRBV6-5	13	NA	TRBJ2-7
TGTGCCAGCAGCGTAGGTAGATCATCTAGCACAGATACGCAGTATTTT	CASSVGRSSSTDTQYF	NA	TRBV9	16	NA	TRBJ2-3
TGCAGCGTCCGAGGACCGAGGGGTAACAATGAGCAGTTCTTC	CSVRGPRGNNEQFF	NA	TRBV29-1	14	NA	TRBJ2-1
TGTGCCAGCAGCTTGTACTCCGGGCCCGATTCACCCCTCCACTTT	CASSLYSGPDSPLHF	NA	TRBV5-8	15	NA	TRBJ1-6
TGTGCCAGCAGCTTAGGGGGGGGCTACGGTGGCTACACCTTC	CASSLGGGYGGYTF	NA	TRBV11-2	14	NA	TRBJ1-2
TGTGCCAGCAGCGAGGGGGGGTCGTCCTATGGCTACACCTTC	CASSEGGSSYGYTF	NA	TRBV27	14	NA	TRBJ1-2
TGTGCCAGCAGTGAGGGAGGGGTGGGCTATGGCTACACCTTC	CASSEGGVGYGYTF	NA	TRBV2	14	once	TRBJ1-2
TGTGCCAGCAGCTCGGTGGGGGCTGAAGCTTTCTTT	CASSSVGAEAFF	NA	TRBV5-4	12	NA	TRBJ1-1
TGTGCCAGCAGTTTATTGAAGCGTGGGCCGAGGGGCGGCTACACCTTC	CASSLLKRGPRGGYTF	NA	TRBV28	16	NA	TRBJ1-2
TGCGCCAGCAGCCAAGATAGCATTAACTATGGCTACACCTTC	CASSQDSINYGYTF	NA	TRBV4-1	14	NA	TRBJ1-2
TGCGCCAGCAGCACGGACAGAAATAATGAAAAACTGTTTTTT	CASSTDRNNEKLFF	NA	TRBV5-1	14	NA	TRBJ1-4
TGTGCCAGCAGTCCGTCGACAGGGGCTGGAAACACCATATATTTT	CASSPSTGAGNTIYF	TRBD1	TRBV6-5	15	NA	TRBJ1-3
TGTGCCAGCAGGGTTCCGGGGGGCAATGAGCAGTTCTTC	CASRVPGGNEQFF	TRBD2	TRBV6-5	13	NA	TRBJ2-1
TGTGCCAGCAGCTTAGTACCGGGGGGCCTATACAATGAGCAGTTCTTC	CASSLVPGGLYNEQFF	NA	TRBV7-2	16	NA	TRBJ2-1
TGCGCCAGCAGCTTGTATCCCAATGAGCAGTTCTTC	CASSLYPNEQFF	NA	TRBV5-1	12	NA	TRBJ2-1
TGTGCCAGCAGCTTAGAAAACAGTCTATATAGCAATCAGCCCCAGCATTTT	CASSLENSLYSNQPQHF	NA	TRBV7-2	17	NA	TRBJ1-5
TGTGCCTCCCCCCCAGGGCCCATCGGACCCCTCGGTGGAGCTTTCTTT	CASPPGPIGPLGGAFF	NA	TRBV24-1	16	NA	TRBJ1-1
TGTGCCAGCAGCCAGACAGCAGGGGGCTATGAGCAGTTCTTC	CASSQTAGGYEQFF	TRBD1	TRBV11-3	14	NA	TRBJ2-1
TGTGCCAGCAGCCCCCGCAGTGGTGGAAATCAGCCCCAGCATTTT	CASSPRSGGNQPQHF	NA	TRBV3-1/TRBV3-2	15	NA	TRBJ1-5
TGTGCCAGCAGTACCTCCAGGGAGGGGGGCTACACCTTC	CASSTSREGGYTF	NA	TRBV6-6	13	NA	TRBJ1-2
TGTGCCAGCAGCCCCAGGGGTGGGGGCCTTAGGACTAACTATGGCTACACCTTC	CASSPRGGGLRTNYGYTF	NA	TRBV28	18	NA	TRBJ1-2
TGTGCCAGCAGCTTAGATGGCAGGTTAGGGACTGAAGCTTTCTTT	CASSLDGRLGTEAFF	NA	TRBV11-2	15	once	TRBJ1-1
TGTGCTAGCAGCGCAGGATTATCTGGAAACACCATATATTTT	CASSAGLSGNTIYF	NA	TRBV7-7	14	NA	TRBJ1-3
TGTGCCAGCAGTGCCAATAACCGGAGGGGGTGGGGTGAAGCTTTCTTT	CASSANNRRGWGEAFF	NA	TRBV6-1	16	NA	TRBJ1-1
TGTGCCAGCAGCGTATTAGGACAGGGAATTGACATTCAGTACTTC	CASSVLGQGIDIQYF	TRBD1	TRBV7-2	15	NA	TRBJ2-4
TGTGCCAGCACCCGGGGGGGGAGTGTGGCAGAGACCCAGTACTTC	CASTRGGSVAETQYF	TRBD2	TRBV6-5	15	NA	TRBJ2-5
TGTGCCAGCAGCTTAATCGTCGGGACACCCACGGGGAGCAATCAGCCCCAGCATTTT	CASSLIVGTPTGSNQPQHF	NA	TRBV7-8	19	NA	TRBJ1-5
TGCGCCAGCAGCCCTGGATATGCAACTAATGAAAAACTGTTTTTT	CASSPGYATNEKLFF	NA	TRBV5-1	15	NA	TRBJ1-4
TGTGCCAGTAGTATCTGGGCCGCAGATACGCAGTATTTT	CASSIWAADTQYF	NA	TRBV19	13	NA	TRBJ2-3
TGTGCCAGCAGGGGGACAATCTCCTTTCCCACAGATACGCAGTATTTT	CASRGTISFPTDTQYF	NA	TRBV28	16	NA	TRBJ2-3
TGTGCCAGCAGCGTAGAGGAGGCTCGCCAAGAGACCCAGTACTTC	CASSVEEARQETQYF	NA	TRBV9	15	NA	TRBJ2-5
TGTGCTAGTGGTCCCGGGACAGGAATAAGCACCTTC	CASGPGTGISTF	TRBD1	TRBV12-5	12	NA	TRBJ1-2
TGTGCCAGCAGTTTTACAGGGTGGGGTGAAAAACTGTTTTTT	CASSFTGWGEKLFF	NA	TRBV28	14	NA	TRBJ1-4
TGTGCCACCAGCAGAGAATGGAGTCACAATCAGCCCCAGCATTTT	CATSREWSHNQPQHF	NA	TRBV15	15	NA	TRBJ1-5
TGTGCCAGCAGCCCCCAGGGGGCTCTGTTAATCTCCTACGAGCAGTACTTC	CASSPQGALLISYEQYF	TRBD1	TRBV7-8	17	NA	TRBJ2-7
TGTGCCAGCAGCTTGGTGGCAGGGGAGGAGACCCAGTACTTC	CASSLVAGEETQYF	NA	TRBV5-5	14	few	TRBJ2-5